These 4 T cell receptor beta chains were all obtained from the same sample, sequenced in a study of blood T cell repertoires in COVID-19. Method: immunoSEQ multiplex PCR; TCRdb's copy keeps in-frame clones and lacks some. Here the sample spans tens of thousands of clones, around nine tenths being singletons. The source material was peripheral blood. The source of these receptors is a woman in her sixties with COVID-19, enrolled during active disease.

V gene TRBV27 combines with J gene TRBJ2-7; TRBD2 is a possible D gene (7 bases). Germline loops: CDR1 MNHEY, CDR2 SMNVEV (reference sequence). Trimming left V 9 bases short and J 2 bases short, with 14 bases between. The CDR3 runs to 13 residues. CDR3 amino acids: CASGRGLTYEQYF. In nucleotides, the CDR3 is TGTGCCAGTGGGAGGGGGTTGACCTACGAGCAGTACTTC.

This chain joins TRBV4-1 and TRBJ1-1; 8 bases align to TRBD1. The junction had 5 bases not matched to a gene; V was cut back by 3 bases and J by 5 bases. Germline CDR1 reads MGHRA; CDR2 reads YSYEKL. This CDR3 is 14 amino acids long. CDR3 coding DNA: TGCGCCAGCAGCCAGGACAGGGTAGGGACTGAAGCTTTCTTT. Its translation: CASSQDRVGTEAFF.

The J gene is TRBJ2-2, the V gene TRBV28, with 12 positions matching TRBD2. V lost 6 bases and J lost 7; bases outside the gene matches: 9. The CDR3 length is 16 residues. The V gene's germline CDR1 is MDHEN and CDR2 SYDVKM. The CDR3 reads CASSSRLAGEVGELFF. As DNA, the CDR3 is TGTGCCAGCAGCTCTCGACTAGCGGGAGAAGTCGGGGAGCTGTTTTTT.

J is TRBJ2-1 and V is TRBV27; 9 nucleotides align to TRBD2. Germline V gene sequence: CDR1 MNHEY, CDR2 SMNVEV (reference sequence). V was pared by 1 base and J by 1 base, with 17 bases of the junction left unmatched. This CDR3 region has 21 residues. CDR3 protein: CASSLWPLAGEGRGSYNEQFF. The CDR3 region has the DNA TGTGCCAGCAGTTTATGGCCTTTAGCGGGGGAGGGGCGTGGGTCCTACAATGAGCAGTTCTTC.